This TCR beta chain derives from a study of T cells in Graves' hyperthyroidism and ophthalmopathy. Study-wide results and limits: In validation, the model predicted ophthalmopathy. These predictions came a median about 6.5 months before onset.

V lost 4 bases to trimming and J lost 3 bases, with 10 bases between them. Germline CDR1 SQVTM, CDR2 ANQGSEA. The CDR3 runs to 12 residues. This clonotype was seen only a few times. The antigen is not known. RNA transcripts yielded amplified TCR beta CDR3 regions. During a first-round RT-PCR of the TCR CDR3, the HTBI primer set was used. TCRdb used MiXCR to reprocess the multiplex PCR reads, holding one entry per CDR3 protein. The sample has 400,000 to 500,000 distinct CDR3 sequences, roughly 14% seen once. Sample: blood. The J gene is TRBJ2-7, the V gene TRBV29-1; D unresolved. The TCR sequence derives from a man between 18 and 29 years old with Graves' ophthalmopathy. CDR3: CSVVFPGYEQYF. The CDR3 DNA reads TGCAGCGTTGTCTTTCCGGGCTACGAGCAGTACTTC.